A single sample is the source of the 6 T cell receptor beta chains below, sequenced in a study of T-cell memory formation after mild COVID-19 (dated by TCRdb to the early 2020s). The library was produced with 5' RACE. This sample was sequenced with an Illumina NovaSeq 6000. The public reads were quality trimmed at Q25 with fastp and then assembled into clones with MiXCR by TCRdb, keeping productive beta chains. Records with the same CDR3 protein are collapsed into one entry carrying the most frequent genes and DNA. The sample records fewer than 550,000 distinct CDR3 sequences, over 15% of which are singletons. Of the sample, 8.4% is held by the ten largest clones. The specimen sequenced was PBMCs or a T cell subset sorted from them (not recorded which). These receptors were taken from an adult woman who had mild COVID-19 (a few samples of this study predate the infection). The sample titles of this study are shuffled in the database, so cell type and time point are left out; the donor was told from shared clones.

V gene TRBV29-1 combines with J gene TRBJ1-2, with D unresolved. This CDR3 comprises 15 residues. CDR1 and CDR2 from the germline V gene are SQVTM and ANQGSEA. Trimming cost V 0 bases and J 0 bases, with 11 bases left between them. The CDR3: CSVEESGRANYGYTF. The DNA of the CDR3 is TGCAGCGTTGAAGAATCGGGTAGAGCTAACTATGGCTACACCTTC.

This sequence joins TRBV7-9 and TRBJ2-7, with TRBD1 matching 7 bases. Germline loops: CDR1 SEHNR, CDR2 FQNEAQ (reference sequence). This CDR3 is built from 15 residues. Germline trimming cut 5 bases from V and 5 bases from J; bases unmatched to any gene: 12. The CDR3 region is CASSPTDRVEHEQYF. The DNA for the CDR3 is TGTGCCAGCAGCCCCACAGACAGGGTGGAGCACGAGCAGTACTTC.

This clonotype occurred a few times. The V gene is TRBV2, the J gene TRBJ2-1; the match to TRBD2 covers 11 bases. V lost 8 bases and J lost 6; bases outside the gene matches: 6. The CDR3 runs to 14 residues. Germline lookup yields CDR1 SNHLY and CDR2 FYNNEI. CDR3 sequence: CASQTSGIVNEQFF. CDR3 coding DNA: TGTGCCAGCCAGACTAGCGGGATTGTCAATGAGCAGTTCTTC.

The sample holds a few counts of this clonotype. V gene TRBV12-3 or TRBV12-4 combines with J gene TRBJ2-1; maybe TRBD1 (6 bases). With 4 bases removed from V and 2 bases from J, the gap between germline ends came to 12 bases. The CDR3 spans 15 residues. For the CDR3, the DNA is TGTGCCAGCAGTTCGAGACAGGATCCCTACAATGAGCAGTTCTTC. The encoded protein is CASSSRQDPYNEQFF.

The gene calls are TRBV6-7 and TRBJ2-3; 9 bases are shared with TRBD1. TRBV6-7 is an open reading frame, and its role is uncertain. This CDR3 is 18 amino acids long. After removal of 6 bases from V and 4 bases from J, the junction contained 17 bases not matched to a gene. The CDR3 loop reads CASSPPTPRTGDSDTQYF. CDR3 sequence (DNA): TGTGCCAGCAGCCCTCCTACCCCGAGGACAGGGGATTCAGATACGCAGTATTTT.

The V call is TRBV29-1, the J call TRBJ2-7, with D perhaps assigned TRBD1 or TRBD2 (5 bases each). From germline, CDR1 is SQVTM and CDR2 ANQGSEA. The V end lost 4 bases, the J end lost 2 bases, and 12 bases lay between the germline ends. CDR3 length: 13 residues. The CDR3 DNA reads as TGCAGCGTTGGTCTGGGGACCACCTACGAGCAGTACTTC. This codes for CSVGLGTTYEQYF.